What follows are 10 T cell receptor beta chains derived from one specimen sequenced in a study of CD8 T cells in Susac syndrome. Random hexamers were used to reverse transcribe an amount of roughly 0.5 to 1 ug RNA. TCRdb reanalysed the immunoSEQ multiplex PCR reads using MiXCR and keeps one entry per CDR3 protein. The data contain over 95,000 distinct CDR3 sequences, around nine tenths of them singletons. Sample: CD4+ T cells from PBMCs. All receptors come from a human donor in good health.

V gene TRBV28 combines with J gene TRBJ2-3; 14 bases agree with TRBD2. Germline values: CDR1 MDHEN, CDR2 SYDVKM. Trimming removed 5 bases from V and 2 bases from J; junction bases left unmatched: 15. The CDR3 covers 20 residues. CDR3 bases: TGTGCCAGCAGTCGAAGACTAGCGGGGGGGCCCGGGATTCACACAGATACGCAGTATTTT. Its protein is CASSRRLAGGPGIHTDTQYF.

The J gene is TRBJ1-1, the V gene TRBV19, with D uncertain. Per germline, CDR1 LNHDA and CDR2 SQIVND (reference sequence). The V end was cut by 7 bases, the J end by 1 base, with 19 bases between. The CDR3 loop spans 16 amino acids. CDR3 loop: CASTLGSAGRNTEAFF. CDR3 sequence (DNA): TGTGCCAGTACCCTAGGCAGCGCGGGTCGGAACACTGAAGCTTTCTTT.

V is TRBV4-3 and J is TRBJ2-2; D is undetermined. Trimming left V 0 bases short and J 5 bases short, with 13 bases between. The CDR3 has 16 amino acids. Germline V lookup: CDR1 LGHNA, CDR2 YSLEER. CDR3 DNA sequence: TGCGCCAGCAGCCAAGAGGGGATGGGGTTAACCGGGGAGCTGTTTTTT. Translation gives CASSQEGMGLTGELFF.

The chain combines TRBV7-8 with TRBJ1-1, with D perhaps matching TRBD1 (6 bases). CDR1 is SGHVS, CDR2 FQNEAQ, per germline. This CDR3 region has 15 residues. Trimming removed 2 bases from V and 2 bases from J, with 12 bases in between. CDR3 DNA sequence: TGTGCCAGCAGCTTAAGGGGGTCTTCCAACACTGAAGCTTTCTTT. As protein: CASSLRGSSNTEAFF. The full variable domain, with the rest looked up from reference TRBV7-8 and TRBJ1-1, is GAGVSQSPRYKVAKRGQDVALRCDPISGHVSLFWYQQALGQGPEFLTYFQNEAQLDKSGLPSDRFFAERPEGSVSTLKIQRTQQEDSAVYLCASSLRGSSNTEAFFGQGTRLTVV.

The J gene is TRBJ1-3, the V gene TRBV7-2; D is unresolved. V was clipped by 5 bases and J by 0 bases, with 8 bases between them. Per germline, CDR1 SGHTA and CDR2 FQGNSA. This CDR3 spans 14 amino acids. CDR3 nucleotide sequence: TGTGCCAGCAGCCCCGCACACTCTGGAAACACCATATATTTT. It is translated as CASSPAHSGNTIYF.

J is TRBJ2-3 and V is TRBV7-2, with 8 bases matching TRBD1. J lost 7 bases, V lost 3 bases, and 6 bases had no gene match. The germline CDR1 and CDR2 sequences are SGHTA and FQGNSA. The CDR3 has 14 residues. The CDR3 protein is CASSLDRVIHTQYF. Here the CDR3 DNA reads TGTGCCAGCAGCTTGGACAGGGTAATACATACGCAGTATTTT.

The CDR3 sequence is CASSRLAGPNTGELFF. CDR3 in DNA: TGTGCCAGCAGTCGACTAGCGGGTCCGAACACCGGGGAGCTGTTTTTT. The V call is TRBV11-2, the J call TRBJ2-2; TRBD2 aligns across 10 bases. Germline CDR1 reads SGHAT; CDR2 reads FQNNGV. V lost 6 bases and J lost 0; bases outside the gene matches: 4. The CDR3 contains 16 residues.

The V gene is TRBV24-1, the J gene TRBJ2-5; weak D call: TRBD2 (5 bases). The germline V gene encodes CDR1 KGHDR and CDR2 SFDVKD. This CDR3 is 13 amino acids long. V lost 1 base, J lost 5 bases, and 7 bases lay in between. The CDR3: CATSDFPGETQYF. CDR3 in DNA: TGTGCCACCAGTGATTTCCCGGGGGAGACCCAGTACTTC.

V is TRBV14 and J is TRBJ1-1, with TRBD1 identical over 10 bases. This CDR3 is 13 amino acids long. The germline V gene encodes CDR1 SGHDN and CDR2 FVKESK. Losses at the gene ends were 1 base for V and 11 bases for J; bases not matched to a gene: 4. The CDR3 spells CASSQARTGGAFF. CDR3 in DNA: TGTGCCAGCAGCCAAGCCCGGACAGGGGGGGCTTTCTTT.

This sequence joins TRBV6-5 and TRBJ2-7; the D gene is possibly TRBD2 (7 bases). Between the trimmed V and J ends, which lost 0 bases and 4 bases, there was a span of 13 bases. In germline, CDR1 is MNHEY, CDR2 SVGAGI. The CDR3 is 15 residues long. The CDR3, as DNA: TGTGCCAGCAGTTACTCTCGCGGGGGCAGTTACGAGCAGTACTTC. Protein sequence: CASSYSRGGSYEQYF.